This note documents a single T cell receptor beta chain sequence. No antigen is known for it. This specimen belongs to a study of cytomegalovirus exposure and HLA in healthy donors. Both 60 Vbeta primers and 13 Jbeta primers went into the PCR. TCRdb's copy holds only in-frame clones and misses some; the assay was immunoSEQ multiplex PCR. This sample has approximately 180,000 clones, with roughly 68% found just once. Overall study results and limits: A missense variant in DCLRE1C was later tied to TCR beta V- and J-gene trimming.

This clonotype was sampled from a woman aged 25 to 39 in good health and CMV-seronegative. Specimen: PBMCs.

CDR3 nucleotide sequence: TGTGCCAGCAGTTCCCGGACAGGGTCGGAAGCTAACTATGGCTACACCTTC. As protein: CASSSRTGSEANYGYTF. The gene calls are TRBV25-1 and TRBJ1-2; 8 bases are shared with TRBD1. Germline V gene lookup returns CDR1 MGHDK and CDR2 SYGVNS. The CDR3 is made up of 17 amino acids. The V gene end was trimmed by 5 bases and the J gene end by 0 bases; junction bases not matched to a gene: 11.